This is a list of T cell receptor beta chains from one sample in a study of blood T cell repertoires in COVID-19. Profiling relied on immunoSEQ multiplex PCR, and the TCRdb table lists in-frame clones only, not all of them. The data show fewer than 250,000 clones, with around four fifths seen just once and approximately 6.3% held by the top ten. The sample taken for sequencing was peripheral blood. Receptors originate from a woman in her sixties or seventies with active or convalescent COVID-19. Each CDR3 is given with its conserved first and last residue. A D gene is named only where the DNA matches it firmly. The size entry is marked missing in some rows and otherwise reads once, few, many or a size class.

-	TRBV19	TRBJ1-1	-	TGTGCCAGTAGTATAGGGGGCAGGGCGGCGAACACTGAAGCTTTCTTT	CASSIGGRAANTEAFF
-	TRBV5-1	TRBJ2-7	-	TGCGCCAGCAGCAGGGGCCCACGCGAATCCTACGAGCAGTACTTC	CASSRGPRESYEQYF
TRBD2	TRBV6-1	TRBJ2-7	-	TGTGCCAGCAGTGAACGGCGGGAGGGCCTAGAAGAGCAGTACTTC	CASSERREGLEEQYF
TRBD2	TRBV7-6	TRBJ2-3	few	TGTGCCAGCAGCTCCCGCCCAATAGCGGGAGGTGCGGATACGCAGTATTTT	CASSSRPIAGGADTQYF
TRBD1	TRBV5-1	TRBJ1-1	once	TGCGCCAGCAGCCTGAAGACAGGGGAGACTGAAGCTTTCTTT	CASSLKTGETEAFF
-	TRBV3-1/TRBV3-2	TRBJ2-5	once	TGTGCCAGCAGCCGCCGGGTTGGACAAGAGACCCAGTACTTC	CASSRRVGQETQYF
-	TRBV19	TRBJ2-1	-	TGTGCCAGTAGTATAGCCCTAGCTAGCTCCTACAATGAGCAGTTCTTC	CASSIALASSYNEQFF
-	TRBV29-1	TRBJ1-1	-	TGCAGCGTTGAAGGAGAGGGTACTCGGGGAGCTTTCTTT	CSVEGEGTRGAFF
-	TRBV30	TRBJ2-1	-	TGTGCCTGGAGTGTACTCGCAGGGGAGCAGTTCTTC	CAWSVLAGEQFF
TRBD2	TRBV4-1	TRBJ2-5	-	TGCGCCAGCAGCCAAGGTAACAGCGGGGGGTACCAAGAGACCCAGTACTTC	CASSQGNSGGYQETQYF
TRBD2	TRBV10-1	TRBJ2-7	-	TGCGCCAGCAGTGCGCTAGCGGCCCCCTACGAGCAGTACTTC	CASSALAAPYEQYF
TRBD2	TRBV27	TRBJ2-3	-	TGTGCCAGCAGTCCGAATAGCGGGAAAATAGATACGCAGTATTTT	CASSPNSGKIDTQYF
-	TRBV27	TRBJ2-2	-	TGTGCCAGCAGTCCGCCCAGGACAGCGCTAATCACCGGGGAGCTGTTTTTT	CASSPPRTALITGELFF
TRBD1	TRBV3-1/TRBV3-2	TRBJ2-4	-	TGTGCCAGCAGCCAATCCGGGACAGGGAAAAACATTCAGTACTTC	CASSQSGTGKNIQYF
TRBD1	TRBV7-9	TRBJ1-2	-	TGTGCCAGCAGCTCCTCCGGGACAGGGGCTGATGGCTACACCTTC	CASSSSGTGADGYTF
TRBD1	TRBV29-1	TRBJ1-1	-	TGCAGCGTTCAGGGGGTGAGGAACACTGAAGCTTTCTTT	CSVQGVRNTEAFF
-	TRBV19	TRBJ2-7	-	TGTGCCAGTAGTATCGGGGGACGTACCTACGAGCAGTACTTC	CASSIGGRTYEQYF
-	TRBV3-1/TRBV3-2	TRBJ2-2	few	TGTGCCAGCAGCCAAGGGACAGCGAACACCGGGGAGCTGTTTTTT	CASSQGTANTGELFF
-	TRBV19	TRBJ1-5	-	TGTGCCACCACCCCCCACCAGGGCAATCAGCCCCAGCATTTT	CATTPHQGNQPQHF
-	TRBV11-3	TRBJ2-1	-	TGTGCCAGCAGCTTAGATGCTAGCCTTTACAATGAGCAGTTCTTC	CASSLDASLYNEQFF
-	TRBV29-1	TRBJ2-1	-	TGCAGCGTTGGCCTATACAATGAGCAGTTCTTC	CSVGLYNEQFF
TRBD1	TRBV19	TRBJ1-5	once	TGTGCCAGTAGTGTCGGACAGGATCCTGGCAATCAGCCCCAGCATTTT	CASSVGQDPGNQPQHF
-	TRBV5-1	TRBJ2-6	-	TGCGCCAGCAGCTTGGGTCTCCTCTCTGGGGCCAACGTCCTGACTTTC	CASSLGLLSGANVLTF